Presented here are 11 T cell receptor beta chains from one specimen sequenced in a study of identical twins' blood T cells (dated by TCRdb to the early 2010s). The library was generated by 5' RACE. Sequencing relied on an Illumina Genome Analyzer IIx. Using fastp trimming at Q25 and MiXCR clonotype assembly, TCRdb reanalyzed the public sequencing data and kept in-frame beta chains. For every CDR3 protein sequence, its rows merge into one entry that carries the most common genes and DNA. Counted in this sample were fewer than 450,000 distinct CDR3 sequences; about 28% of them appeared once. The top ten clones comprise 6% to 7% of the sample. The sample was PBMCs. Receptors originate from a woman between 18 and 50 years old in good health.

In this sample, this clonotype turned up a few times. The chain uses TRBV29-1 and TRBJ1-5; D possibly corresponds to TRBD1 (5 bases). Between the trimmed V and J ends, which lost 4 bases and 0 bases, there was a span of 7 bases. The CDR3 contains 13 residues. The germline V gene encodes CDR1 SQVTM and CDR2 ANQGSEA. CDR3 protein: CSVGGSSNQPQHF. The DNA of the CDR3 is TGCAGCGTTGGGGGGAGTAGCAATCAGCCCCAGCATTTT.

As to this clonotype: Compared with germline, one end of the junction differs, possibly owing to a read error. The V gene is TRBV4-1, the J gene TRBJ1-1; D not certain. Germline CDR1 and CDR2: MGHRA and YSYEKL. There are 14 residues in the CDR3. The CDR3 region has the DNA TGCGCCAGCAGCCAAGATACCTCGAACACTGAAGCTCTCTTT. Its protein is CASSQDTSNTEALF.

A word on this clonotype: Germline and junction disagree at one end, which may indicate a read error. The chain carries TRBV2 and TRBJ1-1; D remains unclear. This CDR3 contains 13 residues. Germline CDR1 is SNHLY and CDR2 is FYNNEI. The CDR3 protein is CAGSEVPNTEAFF. Written as DNA, the CDR3 is TGTGCCGGCAGTGAAGTCCCGAACACTGAAGCTTTCTTT. The complete variable domain, with remaining parts taken from reference TRBV2 and TRBJ1-1, reads EPEVTQTPSHQVTQMGQEVILRCVPISNHLYFYWYRQILGQKVEFLVSFYNNEISEKSEIFDDQFSVERPDGSNFTLKIRSTKLEDSAMYFCAGSEVPNTEAFFGQGTRLTVV.

The chain carries TRBV19 and TRBJ1-1, with no clear D. Trimming took 7 bases from V and 5 from J, leaving 11 bases between them. Germline CDR1 and CDR2: LNHDA and SQIVND (reference sequence). CDR3 length: 12 amino acids. The CDR3 DNA reads TGTGCCAGTACGATGGGATGGACTGAAGCTTTCTTT. Protein product: CASTMGWTEAFF. Full variable domain (rest looked up from reference TRBV19 and TRBJ1-1): DGGITQSPKYLFRKEGQNVTLSCEQNLNHDAMYWYRQDPGQGLRLIYYSQIVNDFQKGDIAEGYSVSREKKESFPLTVTSAQKNPTAFYLCASTMGWTEAFFGQGTRLTVV.

This clonotype was seen repeatedly, ten times or more. The V and J genes are TRBV11-2 and TRBJ2-3; TRBD2 agrees at 14 bases. The V gene's germline CDR1 is SGHAT and CDR2 FQNNGV. Unmatched junction bases numbered 7, after V lost 5 bases and J lost 0 bases. The CDR3 sequence is 18 residues long. The CDR3: CASSRTSGGRQSTDTQYF. Written as DNA, the CDR3 is TGTGCCAGCAGCCGGACTAGCGGGGGGCGTCAGAGCACAGATACGCAGTATTTT.

This clonotype was detected only a few times. This chain uses TRBV29-1 with TRBJ2-1; D gene ambiguous. The CDR3 extends over 13 amino acids. From germline, CDR1 is SQVTM and CDR2 ANQGSEA. The V gene lost 2 bases and the J gene lost 6 bases, with 11 bases spanning the gap. The CDR3 protein is CSVENVPPNEQFF. In DNA, the CDR3 is TGCAGCGTTGAAAACGTCCCTCCCAATGAGCAGTTCTTC.

The sample holds a few counts of this clonotype. V usage is TRBV6-1 and J usage is TRBJ2-3; no reliable D call. The CDR3 spans 12 residues. V lost 8 bases to trimming and J lost 3 bases, with 9 bases between them. The germline CDR1 and CDR2 sequences are MNHNS and SASEGT. The CDR3 DNA sequence: TGTGCCAGCGTAGACTCGACAGATACGCAGTATTTT. Its protein product is CASVDSTDTQYF.

The rearrangement uses TRBV20-1 and TRBJ2-1; the match to TRBD2 covers 14 bases. V shed 6 bases, J shed 5 bases, and the junction held 6 bases outside the gene matches. This CDR3 region has 15 residues. CDR1 and CDR2 from the germline V gene are DFQATT and SNEGSKA (reference sequence). In DNA, the CDR3 is TGCAGTGCAGTCCCGGGACTAGCGGGGGACAATGAGCAGTTCTTC. Protein product: CSAVPGLAGDNEQFF.

The V and J genes are TRBV29-1 and TRBJ2-3; D gene unclear. Per the germline V gene, CDR1 is SQVTM and CDR2 is ANQGSEA. The CDR3 spans 12 residues. V dropped 4 bases and J dropped 3 bases, with 8 bases sitting between them. CDR3 nucleotide sequence: TGCAGCGTTGCCCACAGTACAGATACGCAGTATTTT. Protein product: CSVAHSTDTQYF.

The V gene is TRBV25-1, the J gene TRBJ1-2; D uncertain. The CDR3 spans 12 residues. Trimming removed 6 bases at V and 4 bases at J, with 9 bases between. The germline V gene has CDR1 MGHDK and CDR2 SYGVNS. The CDR3 sequence: CASRLGSYGYTF. Written as DNA, the CDR3 is TGTGCCAGCAGGCTTGGATCCTATGGCTACACCTTC.

This chain joins TRBV5-1 and TRBJ1-2, with D unresolved. The CDR3 has 15 amino acids. CDR1 is SGHRS and CDR2 is YFSETQ in the germline V gene. V was cut by 3 bases and J by 2 bases, with 14 bases left in between. CDR3 nucleotide sequence: TGCGCCAGCAGCTCGCGTCTGGGAGGGAACTATGGCTACACCTTC. Its translation is CASSSRLGGNYGYTF.